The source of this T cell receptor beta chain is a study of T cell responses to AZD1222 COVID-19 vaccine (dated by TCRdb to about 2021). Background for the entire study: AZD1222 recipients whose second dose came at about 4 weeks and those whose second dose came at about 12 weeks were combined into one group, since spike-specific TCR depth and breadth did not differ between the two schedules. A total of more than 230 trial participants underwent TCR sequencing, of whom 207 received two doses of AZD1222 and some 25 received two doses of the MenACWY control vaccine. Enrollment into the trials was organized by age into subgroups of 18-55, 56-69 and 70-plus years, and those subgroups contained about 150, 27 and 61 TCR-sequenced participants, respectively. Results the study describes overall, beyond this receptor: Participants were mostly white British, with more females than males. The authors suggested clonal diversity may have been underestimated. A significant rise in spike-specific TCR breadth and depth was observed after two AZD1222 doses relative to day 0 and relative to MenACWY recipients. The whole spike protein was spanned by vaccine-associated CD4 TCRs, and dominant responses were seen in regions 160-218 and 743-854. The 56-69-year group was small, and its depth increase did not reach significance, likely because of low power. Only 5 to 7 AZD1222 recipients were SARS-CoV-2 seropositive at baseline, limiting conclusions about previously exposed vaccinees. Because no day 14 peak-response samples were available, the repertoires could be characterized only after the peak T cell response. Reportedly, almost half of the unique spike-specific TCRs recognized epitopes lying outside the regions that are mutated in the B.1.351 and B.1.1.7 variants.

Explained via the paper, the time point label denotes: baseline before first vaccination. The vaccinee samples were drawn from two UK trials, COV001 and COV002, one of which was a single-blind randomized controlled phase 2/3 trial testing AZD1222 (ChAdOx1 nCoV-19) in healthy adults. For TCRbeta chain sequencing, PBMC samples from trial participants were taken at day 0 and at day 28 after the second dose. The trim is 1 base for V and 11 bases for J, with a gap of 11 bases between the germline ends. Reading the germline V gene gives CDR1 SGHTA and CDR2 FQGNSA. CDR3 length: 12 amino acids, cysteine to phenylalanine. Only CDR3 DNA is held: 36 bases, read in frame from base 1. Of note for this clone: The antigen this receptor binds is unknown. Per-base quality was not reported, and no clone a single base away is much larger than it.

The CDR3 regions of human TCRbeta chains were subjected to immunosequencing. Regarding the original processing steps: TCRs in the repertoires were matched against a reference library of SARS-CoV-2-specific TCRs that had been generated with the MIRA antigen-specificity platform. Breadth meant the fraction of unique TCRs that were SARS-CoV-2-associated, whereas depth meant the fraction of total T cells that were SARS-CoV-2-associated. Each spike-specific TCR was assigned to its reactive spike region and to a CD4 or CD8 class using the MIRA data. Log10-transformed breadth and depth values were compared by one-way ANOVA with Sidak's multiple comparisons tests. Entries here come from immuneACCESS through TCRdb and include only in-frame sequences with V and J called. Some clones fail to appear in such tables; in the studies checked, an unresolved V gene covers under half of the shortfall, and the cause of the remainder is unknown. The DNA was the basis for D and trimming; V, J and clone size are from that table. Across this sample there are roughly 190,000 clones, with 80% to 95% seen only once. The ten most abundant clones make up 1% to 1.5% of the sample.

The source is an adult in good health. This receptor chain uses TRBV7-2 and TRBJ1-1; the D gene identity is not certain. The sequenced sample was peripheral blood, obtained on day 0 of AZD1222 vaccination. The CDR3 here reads CASSLDLISAFF. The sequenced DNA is TGTGCCAGCAGCTTAGACCTGATTTCGGCTTTCTTT.